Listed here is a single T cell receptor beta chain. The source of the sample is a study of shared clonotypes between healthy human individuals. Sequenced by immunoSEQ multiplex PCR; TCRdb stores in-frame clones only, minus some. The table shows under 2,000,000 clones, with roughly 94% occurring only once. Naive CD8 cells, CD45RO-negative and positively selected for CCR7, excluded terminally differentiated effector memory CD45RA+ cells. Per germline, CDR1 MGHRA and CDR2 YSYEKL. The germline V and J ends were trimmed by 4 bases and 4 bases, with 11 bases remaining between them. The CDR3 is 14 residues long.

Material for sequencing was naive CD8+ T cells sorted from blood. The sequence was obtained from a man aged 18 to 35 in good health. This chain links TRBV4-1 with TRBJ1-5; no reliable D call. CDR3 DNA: TGCGCCAGCAGCCCCAGGTCCGGGAATCAGCCCCAGCATTTT. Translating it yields CASSPRSGNQPQHF.